Described below is a single TCR beta chain sequence and its context. Measured with immunoSEQ multiplex PCR; TCRdb has only the in-frame clones, and not every one. The sample carries roughly 2.1 million clones, roughly 91% recorded once. Trimming at V came to 4 bases and at J to 4 bases, leaving 17 bases not matched to a gene. Germline V gene data show CDR1 as SGHDN and CDR2 as FVKESK. The CDR3 spans 19 residues. The data belong to a study of shared clonotypes between healthy human individuals. Terminally differentiated effector memory CD45RA+ cells were excluded from the naive CD8 cells, which were CD45RO-negative and positively selected for CCR7.

The chain joins TRBV14 to TRBJ2-1; 9 nucleotides agree with TRBD1. The sequenced sample consisted of naive CD8+ T cells from PBMCs. This TCR was recovered from a man aged 18 to 35 in good health. Some clones in this sample may be carry-over from other donors' samples. The DNA of the CDR3 is TGTGCCAGCAGCCCAGTTAGCGTGATAAGGACAGGGGCGTACAATGAGCAGTTCTTC. Protein sequence: CASSPVSVIRTGAYNEQFF.